The T cell receptor (beta chain) described here comes from a study of blood T cell repertoires in COVID-19. Study-wide background: Sites in the United States, Italy and Spain provided acute and convalescent COVID-19 samples. Sources were T cells, B-cell-depleted T cells, or PBMCs; the material itself was cDNA or gDNA.

This clone has just one count. Per the original data handling: Reference gene primer amplification gave estimated nucleated cell counts. Method: immunoSEQ multiplex PCR; TCRdb's copy keeps in-frame clones and lacks some. That table is the source of V, J and clone size, and D and trimming were worked out from the DNA. The sample consists of about 150,000 clones, roughly 85% of them appearing once. Germline V lookup: CDR1 MGHRA, CDR2 YSYEKL. The CDR3 consists of 12 residues. Trimming stripped 9 bases from V and 4 bases from J, with 12 bases between. The sample taken for sequencing was peripheral blood. V is TRBV4-1 and J is TRBJ1-1, with a possible D match to TRBD1 (6 bases). The receptor's source is a human donor in a cohort sampled during active COVID-19. Here the CDR3 DNA reads TGCGCCAGTTCACAGGGAATCACTGAAGCTTTCTTT. Translating it yields CASSQGITEAFF.